One T cell receptor (beta chain) is described in this entry. The antigen is not known. This record belongs to a study of cytomegalovirus exposure and HLA in healthy donors. Study-level points and caveats: In a later analysis, parvovirus B19, influenza, CMV and Epstein-Barr virus appeared linked to several top co-occurrence clusters. Another analysis was done later, and it associated 15,000 to 20,000 TCR beta sequences with HLA alleles at 0.05 false discovery rate.

The V gene end was trimmed by 4 bases and the J gene end by 3 bases; junction bases not matched to a gene: 4. The germline CDR1 and CDR2 sequences are SQVTM and ANQGSEA. This CDR3 region has 13 residues. This PCR relied on a set of 60 Vbeta primers and 13 Jbeta primers. Assay used: immunoSEQ multiplex PCR; TCRdb lists only in-frame clones, some missing. Of 65,000 to 95,000 clones listed, under 80% are singletons. The clonotype originates from a human donor in good health. The chain links TRBV29-1 to TRBJ2-7, with 9 bases fitting TRBD1. Sequences were obtained from PBMCs. Here the CDR3 reads CSVAEDRGYEQYF. The CDR3 DNA sequence: TGCAGCGTTGCGGAGGACAGGGGCTACGAGCAGTACTTC.